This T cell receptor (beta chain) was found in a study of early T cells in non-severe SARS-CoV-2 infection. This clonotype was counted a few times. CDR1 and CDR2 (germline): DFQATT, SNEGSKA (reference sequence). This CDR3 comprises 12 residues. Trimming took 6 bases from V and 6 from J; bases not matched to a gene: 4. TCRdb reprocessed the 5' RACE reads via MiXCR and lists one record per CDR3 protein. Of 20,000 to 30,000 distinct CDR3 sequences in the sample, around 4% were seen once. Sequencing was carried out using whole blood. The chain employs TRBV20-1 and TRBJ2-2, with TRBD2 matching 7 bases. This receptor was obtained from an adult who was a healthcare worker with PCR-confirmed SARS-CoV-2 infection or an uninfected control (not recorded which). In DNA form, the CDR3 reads TGCAGTGCCTACCGGGGGGCCGGGGAGCTGTTTTTT. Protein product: CSAYRGAGELFF.